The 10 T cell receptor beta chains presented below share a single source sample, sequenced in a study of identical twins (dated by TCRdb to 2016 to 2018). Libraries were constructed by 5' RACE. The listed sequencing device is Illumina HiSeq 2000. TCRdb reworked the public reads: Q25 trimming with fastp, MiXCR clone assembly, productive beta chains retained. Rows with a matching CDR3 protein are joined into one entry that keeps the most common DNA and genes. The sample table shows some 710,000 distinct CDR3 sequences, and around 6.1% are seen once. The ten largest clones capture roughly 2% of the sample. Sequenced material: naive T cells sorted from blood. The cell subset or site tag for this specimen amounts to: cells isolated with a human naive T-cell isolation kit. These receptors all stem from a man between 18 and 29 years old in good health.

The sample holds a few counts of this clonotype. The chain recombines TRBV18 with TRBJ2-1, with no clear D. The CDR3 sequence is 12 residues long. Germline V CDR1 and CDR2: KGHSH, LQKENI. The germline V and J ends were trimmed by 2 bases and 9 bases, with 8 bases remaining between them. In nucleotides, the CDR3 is TGTGCCAGCTCACCAGATTTCTCTGAGCAGTTCTTC. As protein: CASSPDFSEQFF.

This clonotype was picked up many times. As DNA, the CDR3 is TGTGCCAGTAGTATTCAGCCCCCTGAAGCTTTCTTT. Translated, it gives CASSIQPPEAFF. The V gene is TRBV19, the J gene TRBJ1-1, with D hard to call. This CDR3 has 12 amino acids. V dropped 3 bases and J dropped 6 bases, with 8 bases sitting between them. In germline, CDR1 is LNHDA, CDR2 SQIVND (reference sequence).

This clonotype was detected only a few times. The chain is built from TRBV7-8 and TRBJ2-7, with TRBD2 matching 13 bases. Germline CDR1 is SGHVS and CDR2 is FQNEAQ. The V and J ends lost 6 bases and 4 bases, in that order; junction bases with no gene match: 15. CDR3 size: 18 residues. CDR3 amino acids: CASSLPSTSGRGHYEQYF. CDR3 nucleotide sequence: TGTGCCAGCAGTTTACCGAGTACTAGCGGGAGGGGGCATTACGAGCAGTACTTC.

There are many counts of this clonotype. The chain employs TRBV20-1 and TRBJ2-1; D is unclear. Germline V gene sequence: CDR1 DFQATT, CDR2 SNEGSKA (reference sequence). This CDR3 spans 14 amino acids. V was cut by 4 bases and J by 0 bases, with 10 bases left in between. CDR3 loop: CSAILRSSYNEQFF. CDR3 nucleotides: TGCAGTGCTATCTTGCGGAGCTCCTACAATGAGCAGTTCTTC.

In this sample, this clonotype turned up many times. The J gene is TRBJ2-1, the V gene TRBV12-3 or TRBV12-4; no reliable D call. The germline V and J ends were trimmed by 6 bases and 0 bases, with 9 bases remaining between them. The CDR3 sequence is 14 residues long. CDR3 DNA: TGTGCCAGCAGGGAGTGGGGCTCCTACAATGAGCAGTTCTTC. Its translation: CASREWGSYNEQFF.

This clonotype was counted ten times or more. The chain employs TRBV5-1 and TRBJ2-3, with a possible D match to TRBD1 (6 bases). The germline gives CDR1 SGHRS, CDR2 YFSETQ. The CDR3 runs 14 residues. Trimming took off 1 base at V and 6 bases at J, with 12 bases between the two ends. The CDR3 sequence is CASSLQGLPDTQYF. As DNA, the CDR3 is TGCGCCAGCAGCTTGCAGGGGCTTCCCGATACGCAGTATTTT.

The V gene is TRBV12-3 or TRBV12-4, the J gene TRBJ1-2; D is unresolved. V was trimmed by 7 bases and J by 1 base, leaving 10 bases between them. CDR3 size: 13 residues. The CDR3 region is CASMSAGNYGYTF. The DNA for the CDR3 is TGTGCCAGCATGTCGGCGGGTAACTATGGCTACACCTTC.

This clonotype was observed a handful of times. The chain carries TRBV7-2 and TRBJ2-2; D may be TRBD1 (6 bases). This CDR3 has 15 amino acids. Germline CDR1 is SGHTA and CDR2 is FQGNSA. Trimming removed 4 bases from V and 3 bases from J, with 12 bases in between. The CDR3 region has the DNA TGTGCCAGCAGCTCCAGAGGGGGAGACACCGGGGAGCTGTTTTTT. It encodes CASSSRGGDTGELFF. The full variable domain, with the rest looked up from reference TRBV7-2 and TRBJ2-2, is GAGVSQSPSNKVTEKGKDVELRCDPISGHTALYWYRQSLGQGLEFLIYFQGNSAPDKSGLPSDRFSAERTGGSVSTLTIQRTQQEDSAVYLCASSSRGGDTGELFFGEGSRLTVL.

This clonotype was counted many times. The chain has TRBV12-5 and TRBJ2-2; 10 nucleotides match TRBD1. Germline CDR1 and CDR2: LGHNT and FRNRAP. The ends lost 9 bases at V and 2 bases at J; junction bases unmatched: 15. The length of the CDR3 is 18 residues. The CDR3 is CARTPTPRTGGNTGELFF. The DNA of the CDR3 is TGTGCTAGGACCCCAACCCCGCGGACAGGGGGTAACACCGGGGAGCTGTTTTTT.

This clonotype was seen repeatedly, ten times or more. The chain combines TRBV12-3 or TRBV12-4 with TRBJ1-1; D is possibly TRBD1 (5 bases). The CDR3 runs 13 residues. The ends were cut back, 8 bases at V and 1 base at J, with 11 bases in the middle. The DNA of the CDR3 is TGTGCCAGCGGTGACAGTGCGAACACTGAAGCTTTCTTT. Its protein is CASGDSANTEAFF.